The present entry profiles one TCR beta chain with its context. This sample stems from a study of blood T cell repertoires in COVID-19. Study at large: T cells, B-cell-depleted T cells, or PBMCs supplied cDNA or gDNA.

CDR3 size: 17 residues. Method: immunoSEQ multiplex PCR; TCRdb's copy keeps in-frame clones and lacks some. The profile shows 300,000 to 350,000 clones, 88% of them singletons. This clonotype originated in a woman between 70 and 85 years old with COVID-19, enrolled during active disease. Sequenced sample: peripheral blood. J is TRBJ2-4 and V is TRBV21-1; the D call in the table, TRBD2, was not verified against the DNA. TRBV21-1 is marked as a pseudogene. The CDR3 DNA follows: TGTGCCAGCAGCAAAGCGGAGCGGGGGCAAGCCAAAAACATTCAGTACTTC. It codes for CASSKAERGQAKNIQYF.